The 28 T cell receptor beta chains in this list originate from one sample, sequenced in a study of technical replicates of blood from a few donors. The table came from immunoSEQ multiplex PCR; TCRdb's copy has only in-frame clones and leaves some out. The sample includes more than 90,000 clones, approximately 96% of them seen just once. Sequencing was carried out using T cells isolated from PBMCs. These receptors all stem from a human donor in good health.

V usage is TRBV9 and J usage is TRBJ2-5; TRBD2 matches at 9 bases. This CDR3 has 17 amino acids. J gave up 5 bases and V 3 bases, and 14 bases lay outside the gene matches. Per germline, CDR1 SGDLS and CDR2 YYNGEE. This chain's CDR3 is CASSALLGREGFETQYF. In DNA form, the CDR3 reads TGTGCCAGCAGCGCACTCCTGGGGCGGGAGGGATTCGAGACCCAGTACTTC.

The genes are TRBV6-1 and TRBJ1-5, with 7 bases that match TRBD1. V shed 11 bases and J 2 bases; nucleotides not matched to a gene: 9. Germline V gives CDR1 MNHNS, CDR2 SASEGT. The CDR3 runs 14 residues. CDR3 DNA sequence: TGTGCCGTAACAGGGGATGGGGGCAATCAGCCCCAGCATTTT. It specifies CAVTGDGGNQPQHF.

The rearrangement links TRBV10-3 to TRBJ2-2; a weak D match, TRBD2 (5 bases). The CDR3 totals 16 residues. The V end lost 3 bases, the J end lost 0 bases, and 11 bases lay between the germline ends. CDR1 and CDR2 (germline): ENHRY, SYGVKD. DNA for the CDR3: TGTGCCATCAGTGAACCGGGCGGGCCGAACACCGGGGAGCTGTTTTTT. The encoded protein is CAISEPGGPNTGELFF.

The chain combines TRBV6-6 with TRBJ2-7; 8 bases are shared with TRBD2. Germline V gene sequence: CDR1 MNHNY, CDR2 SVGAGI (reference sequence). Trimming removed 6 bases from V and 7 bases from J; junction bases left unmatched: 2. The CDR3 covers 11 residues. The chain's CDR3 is CASRSSGEQYF. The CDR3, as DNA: TGTGCCAGCAGGTCTAGCGGGGAGCAGTACTTC.

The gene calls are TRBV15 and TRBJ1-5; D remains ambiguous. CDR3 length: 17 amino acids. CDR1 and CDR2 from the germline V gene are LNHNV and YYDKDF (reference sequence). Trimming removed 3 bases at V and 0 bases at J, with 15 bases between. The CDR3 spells CATSSVQEVHSNQPQHF. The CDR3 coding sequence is TGTGCCACCAGCAGTGTCCAGGAAGTGCATAGCAATCAGCCCCAGCATTTT.

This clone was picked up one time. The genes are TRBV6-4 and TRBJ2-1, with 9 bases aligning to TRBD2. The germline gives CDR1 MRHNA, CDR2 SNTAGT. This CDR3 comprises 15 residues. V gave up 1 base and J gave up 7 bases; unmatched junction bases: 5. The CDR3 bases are TGTGCCAGCAGTGACTTTGCGGGAGGGGAGAATGAGCAGTTCTTC. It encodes CASSDFAGGENEQFF.

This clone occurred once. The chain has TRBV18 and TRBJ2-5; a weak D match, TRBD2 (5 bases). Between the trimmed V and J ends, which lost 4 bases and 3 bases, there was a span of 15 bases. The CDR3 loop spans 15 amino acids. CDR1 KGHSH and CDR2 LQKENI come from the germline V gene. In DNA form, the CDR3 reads TGTGCCAGCTCACGCCTCTTTACAGCGGAAGAGACCCAGTACTTC. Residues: CASSRLFTAEETQYF.

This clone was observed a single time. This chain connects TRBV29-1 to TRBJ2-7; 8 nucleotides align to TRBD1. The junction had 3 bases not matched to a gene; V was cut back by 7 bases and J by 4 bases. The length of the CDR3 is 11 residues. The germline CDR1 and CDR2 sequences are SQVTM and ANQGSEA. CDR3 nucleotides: TGCAGCGGTGGACAGGGATACGAGCAGTACTTC. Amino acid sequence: CSGGQGYEQYF.

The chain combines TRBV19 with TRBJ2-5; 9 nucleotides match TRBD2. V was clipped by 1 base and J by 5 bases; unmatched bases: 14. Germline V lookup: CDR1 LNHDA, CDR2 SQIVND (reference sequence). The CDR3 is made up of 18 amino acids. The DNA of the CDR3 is TGTGCCAGTAGTATAGCGCTAGCGGGGAACCCGGGAGAGGAGACCCAGTACTTC. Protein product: CASSIALAGNPGEETQYF.

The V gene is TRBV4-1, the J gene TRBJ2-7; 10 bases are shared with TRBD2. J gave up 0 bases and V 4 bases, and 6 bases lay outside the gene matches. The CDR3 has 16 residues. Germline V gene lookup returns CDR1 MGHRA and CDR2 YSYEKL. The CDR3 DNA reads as TGCGCCAGCAGCCTCCGTGCTAGCGGGAGCTCCTACGAGCAGTACTTC. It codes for CASSLRASGSSYEQYF.

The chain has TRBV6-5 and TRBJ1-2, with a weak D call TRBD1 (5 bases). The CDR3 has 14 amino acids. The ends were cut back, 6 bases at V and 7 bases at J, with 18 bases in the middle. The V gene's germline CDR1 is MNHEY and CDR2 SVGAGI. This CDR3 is CASRDPGRSTGYTF. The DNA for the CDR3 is TGTGCCAGCAGAGACCCAGGGAGGTCCACTGGCTACACCTTC.

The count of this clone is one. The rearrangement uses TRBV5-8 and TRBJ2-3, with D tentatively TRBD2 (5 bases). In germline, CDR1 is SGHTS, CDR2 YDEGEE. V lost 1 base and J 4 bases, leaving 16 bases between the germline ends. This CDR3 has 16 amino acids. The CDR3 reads CASSLYVSVHPDTQYF. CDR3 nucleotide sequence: TGTGCCAGCAGCTTGTATGTTAGCGTGCACCCAGATACGCAGTATTTT.

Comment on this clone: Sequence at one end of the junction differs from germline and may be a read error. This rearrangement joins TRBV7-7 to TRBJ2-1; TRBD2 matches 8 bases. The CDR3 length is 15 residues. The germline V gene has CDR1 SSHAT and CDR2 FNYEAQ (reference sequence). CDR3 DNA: TGTGCTAGCAGCTTAAATCCGGGGGGGCTAAATGAGCAGTTCTTC. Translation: CASSLNPGGLNEQFF.

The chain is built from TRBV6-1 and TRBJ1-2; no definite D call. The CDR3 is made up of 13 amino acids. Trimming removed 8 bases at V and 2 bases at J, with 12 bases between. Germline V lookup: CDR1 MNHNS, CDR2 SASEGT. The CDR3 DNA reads TGTGCCAGCGTAATACAGATGAACTATGGCTACACCTTC. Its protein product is CASVIQMNYGYTF.

The CDR3: CASSYNPGVKNIQYF. The DNA for the CDR3 is TGTGCCAGTAGCTACAATCCGGGAGTCAAAAACATTCAGTACTTC. This chain uses TRBV19 with TRBJ2-4, with a weak D call TRBD2 (6 bases). The V end lost 6 bases, the J end lost 3 bases, and 15 bases lay between the germline ends. Per germline, CDR1 LNHDA and CDR2 SQIVND (reference sequence). The CDR3 has 15 residues.

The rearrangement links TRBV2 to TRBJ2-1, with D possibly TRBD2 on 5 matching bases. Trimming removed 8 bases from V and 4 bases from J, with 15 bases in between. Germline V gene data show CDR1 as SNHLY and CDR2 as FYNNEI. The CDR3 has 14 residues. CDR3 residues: CASRGPLGYNEQFF. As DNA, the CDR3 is TGTGCCAGCCGCGGGCCCCTAGGTTACAATGAGCAGTTCTTC. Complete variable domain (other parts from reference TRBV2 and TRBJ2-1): EPEVTQTPSHQVTQMGQEVILRCVPISNHLYFYWYRQILGQKVEFLVSFYNNEISEKSEIFDDQFSVERPDGSNFTLKIRSTKLEDSAMYFCASRGPLGYNEQFFGPGTRLTVL.

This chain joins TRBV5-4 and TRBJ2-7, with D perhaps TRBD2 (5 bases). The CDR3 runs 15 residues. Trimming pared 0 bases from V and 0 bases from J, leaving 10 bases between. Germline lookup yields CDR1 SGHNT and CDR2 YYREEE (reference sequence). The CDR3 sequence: CASSLDLDYSYEQYF. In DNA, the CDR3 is TGTGCCAGCAGCTTGGACCTCGACTACTCCTACGAGCAGTACTTC. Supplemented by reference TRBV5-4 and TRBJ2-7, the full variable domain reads ETGVTQSPTHLIKTRGQQVTLRCSSQSGHNTVSWYQQALGQGPQFIFQYYREEENGRGNFPPRFSGLQFPNYSSELNVNALELDDSALYLCASSLDLDYSYEQYFGPGTRLTVT.

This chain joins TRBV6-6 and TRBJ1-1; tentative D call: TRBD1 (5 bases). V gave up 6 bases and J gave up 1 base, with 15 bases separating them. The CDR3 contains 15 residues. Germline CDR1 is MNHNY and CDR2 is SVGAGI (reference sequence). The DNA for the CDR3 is TGTGCCAGCAGAAAAAACGACAGAGGGAACACTGAAGCTTTCTTT. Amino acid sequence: CASRKNDRGNTEAFF.

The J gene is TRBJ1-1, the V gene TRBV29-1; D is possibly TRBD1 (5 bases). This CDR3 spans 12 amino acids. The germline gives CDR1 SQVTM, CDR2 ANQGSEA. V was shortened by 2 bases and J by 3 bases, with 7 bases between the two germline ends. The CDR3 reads CSVEPGDTEAFF. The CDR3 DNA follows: TGCAGCGTTGAACCGGGGGACACTGAAGCTTTCTTT. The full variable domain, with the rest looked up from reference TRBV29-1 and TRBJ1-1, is SAVISQKPSRDICQRGTSLTIQCQVDSQVTMMFWYRQQPGQSLTLIATANQGSEATYESGFVIDKFPISRPNLTFSTLTVSNMSPEDSSIYLCSVEPGDTEAFFGQGTRLTVV.

In nucleotides, the CDR3 is TGCAGCGTCCAATCTCGTTTGTCGGGACTAGCGGGAGCAATTTCGAGCTCCTACAATGAGCAGTTCTTC. This translates into CSVQSRLSGLAGAISSSYNEQFF. This chain joins TRBV29-1 and TRBJ2-1; 14 bases match TRBD2. The trim removed 6 bases at V and 0 bases at J, leaving 25 bases unmatched. The germline CDR1 and CDR2 sequences are SQVTM and ANQGSEA. The length of the CDR3 is 23 residues.

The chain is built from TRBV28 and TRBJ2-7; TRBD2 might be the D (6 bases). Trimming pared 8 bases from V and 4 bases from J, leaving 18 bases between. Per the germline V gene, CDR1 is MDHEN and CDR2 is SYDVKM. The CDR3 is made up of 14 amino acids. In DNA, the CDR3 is TGTGCCAGCTACTCTCGGACGGGGGAATACGAGCAGTACTTC. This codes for CASYSRTGEYEQYF.

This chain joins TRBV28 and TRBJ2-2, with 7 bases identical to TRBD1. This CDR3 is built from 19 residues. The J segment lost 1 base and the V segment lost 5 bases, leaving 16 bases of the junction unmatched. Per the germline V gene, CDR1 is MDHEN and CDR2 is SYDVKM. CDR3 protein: CASSEPRDSQIKNTGELFF. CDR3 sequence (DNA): TGTGCCAGCAGTGAACCCCGGGACAGCCAGATTAAGAACACCGGGGAGCTGTTTTTT.

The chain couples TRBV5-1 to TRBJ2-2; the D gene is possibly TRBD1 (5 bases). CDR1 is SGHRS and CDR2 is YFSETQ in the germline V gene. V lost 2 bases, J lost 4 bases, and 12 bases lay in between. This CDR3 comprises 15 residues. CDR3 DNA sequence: TGCGCCAGCAGCTTAGACGGACAATTCACCGGGGAGCTGTTTTTT. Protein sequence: CASSLDGQFTGELFF.

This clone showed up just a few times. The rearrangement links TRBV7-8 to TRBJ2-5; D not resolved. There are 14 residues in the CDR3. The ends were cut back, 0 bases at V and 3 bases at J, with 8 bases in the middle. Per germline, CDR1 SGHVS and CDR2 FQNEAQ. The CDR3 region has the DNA TGTGCCAGCAGCTTAGCGCGGAGCAAAGAGACCCAGTACTTC. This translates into CASSLARSKETQYF.

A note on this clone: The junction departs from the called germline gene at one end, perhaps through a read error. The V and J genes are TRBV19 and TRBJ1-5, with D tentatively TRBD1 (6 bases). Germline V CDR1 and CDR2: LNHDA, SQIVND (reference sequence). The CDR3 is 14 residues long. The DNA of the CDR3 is TGTGCCAGTAGGGCACGGGGGGGCAAACAGCCCCAGCATTTT. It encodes CASRARGGKQPQHF.

CDR3 in DNA: TGTGCCAGCAGTCCAGTGGGCTGGCCTCAAGGAGATACGCAGTATTTT. This sequence encodes CASSPVGWPQGDTQYF. The chain combines TRBV28 with TRBJ2-3, with unresolved D. The CDR3 runs to 16 residues. The V end was cut by 5 bases, the J end by 5 bases, with 20 bases between. Germline V gives CDR1 MDHEN, CDR2 SYDVKM.

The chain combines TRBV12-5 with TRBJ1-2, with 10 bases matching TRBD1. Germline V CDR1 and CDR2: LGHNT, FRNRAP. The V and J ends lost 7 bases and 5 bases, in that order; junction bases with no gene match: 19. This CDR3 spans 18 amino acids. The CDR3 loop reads CASALRQGAFVPPYGYTF. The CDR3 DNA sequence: TGTGCTAGTGCTCTCAGACAGGGGGCTTTCGTGCCCCCTTATGGCTACACCTTC. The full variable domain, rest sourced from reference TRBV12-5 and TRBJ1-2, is DARVTQTPRHKVTEMGQEVTMRCQPILGHNTVFWYRQTMMQGLELLAYFRNRAPLDDSGMPKDRFSAEMPDATLATLKIQPSEPRDSAVYFCASALRQGAFVPPYGYTFGSGTRLTVV.

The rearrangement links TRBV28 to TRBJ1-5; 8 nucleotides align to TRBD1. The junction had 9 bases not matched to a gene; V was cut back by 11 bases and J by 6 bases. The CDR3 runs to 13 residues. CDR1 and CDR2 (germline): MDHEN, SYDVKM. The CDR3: CASTQGAVQPQHF. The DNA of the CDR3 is TGTGCCTCCACCCAGGGGGCCGTTCAGCCCCAGCATTTT.